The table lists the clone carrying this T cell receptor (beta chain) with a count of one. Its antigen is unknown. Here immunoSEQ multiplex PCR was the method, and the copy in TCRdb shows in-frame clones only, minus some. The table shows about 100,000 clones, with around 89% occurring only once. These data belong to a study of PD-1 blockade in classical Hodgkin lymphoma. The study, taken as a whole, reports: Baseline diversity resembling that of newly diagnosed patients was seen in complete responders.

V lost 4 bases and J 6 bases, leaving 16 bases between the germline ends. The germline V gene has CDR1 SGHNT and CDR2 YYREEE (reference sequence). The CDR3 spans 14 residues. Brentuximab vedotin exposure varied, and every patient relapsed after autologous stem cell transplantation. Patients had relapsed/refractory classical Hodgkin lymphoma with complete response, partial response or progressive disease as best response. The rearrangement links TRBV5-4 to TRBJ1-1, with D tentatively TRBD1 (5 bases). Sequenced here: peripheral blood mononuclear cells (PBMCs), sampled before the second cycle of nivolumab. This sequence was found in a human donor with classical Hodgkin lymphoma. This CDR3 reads CASSETGEPAEAFF. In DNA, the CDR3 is TGTGCCAGCAGCGAAACAGGCGAACCCGCTGAAGCTTTCTTT.